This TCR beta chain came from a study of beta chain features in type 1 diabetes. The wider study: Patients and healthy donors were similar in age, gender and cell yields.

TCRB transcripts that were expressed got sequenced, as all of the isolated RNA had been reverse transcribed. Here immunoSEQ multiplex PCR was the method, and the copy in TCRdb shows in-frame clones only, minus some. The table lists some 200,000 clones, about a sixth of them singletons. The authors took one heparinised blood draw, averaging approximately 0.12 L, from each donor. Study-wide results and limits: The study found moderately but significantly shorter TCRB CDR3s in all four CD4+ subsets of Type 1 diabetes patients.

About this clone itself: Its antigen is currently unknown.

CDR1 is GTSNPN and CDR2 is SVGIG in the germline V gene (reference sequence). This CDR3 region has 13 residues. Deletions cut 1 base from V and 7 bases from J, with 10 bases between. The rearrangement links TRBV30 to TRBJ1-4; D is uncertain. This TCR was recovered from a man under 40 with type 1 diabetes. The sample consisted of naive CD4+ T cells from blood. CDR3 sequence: CAWSEGIGEKLFF. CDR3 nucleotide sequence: TGTGCCTGGAGTGAGGGTATTGGTGAAAAACTGTTTTTT.